This note documents a single T cell receptor beta chain sequence. Its antigen remains unknown. These data originate in a study of T cells expressing NK-cell markers. Study summary: Beta-chain profiling covered CD3+CD56+NKG2C+, CD3+CD56+NKG2C- and CD3+CD56-NKG2C+ sorted subsets. Whole-study results and caveats: In several donors, dominant clonotypes made up roughly 25-60.1% of CD3+CD56-NKG2C+ cells. It remained uncertain whether the expanded NKG2C+ T cell clones were specific for HCMV antigens.

5'RACE template switching with UMIs produced the TCR beta cDNA. TCRdb reprocessed the 5' RACE reads and stores each CDR3 protein as one record, lacking DNA. The repertoire table contains 500,000 or so distinct CDR3 sequences. This CDR3 comprises 15 residues. CDR1 is LGHDT and CDR2 is YNNKEL in the germline V gene (reference sequence). The chain links TRBV3-1 to TRBJ2-7; TCRdb outputs TRBD2, but without DNA this stays unchecked. Sample: blood T cells: a sorted CD56 or NKG2C T cell subset, CD4+ or CD8+ T cells, or bulk PBMC T cells (not recorded which). This receptor was identified in a man younger than 35 in good health. CDR3 sequence: CASSPLAGESYEQYF.